The 2 T cell receptor beta chains below come from one sample, sequenced in a study of TIL therapy for anti-PD-1-resistant metastatic lung cancer. Regarding time point: pre-treatment sample, taken before nivolumab and TIL therapy. Sequencing used immunoSEQ v3. Generated by immunoSEQ multiplex PCR, the TCRdb table keeps only in-frame clones and is missing some. The data contain 35,000 to 55,000 clones, 79% of them singletons. Sequences were derived from blood, sampled at baseline. The receptors come from a man in his 70s with non-small cell lung cancer.

This sequence joins TRBV6-1 and TRBJ1-1; D perhaps matches TRBD1 (6 bases). Between the trimmed V and J ends, which lost 6 bases and 5 bases, there was a span of 19 bases. CDR3 length: 15 amino acids. Per germline, CDR1 MNHNS and CDR2 SASEGT. Here the CDR3 DNA reads TGTGCCAGCAGCGCTCAACAGGGATGGGGTACTGAAGCTTTCTTT. It encodes CASSAQQGWGTEAFF.

The chain employs TRBV28 and TRBJ2-7; D may be TRBD1 (5 bases). Germline V CDR1 and CDR2: MDHEN, SYDVKM. CDR3 length equals 14 residues. V shed 3 bases and J shed 3 bases, with 12 bases lying between them. As DNA, the CDR3 is TGTGCCAGCAGTTTCCACAGGTTTTTCTACGAGCAGTACTTC. Protein: CASSFHRFFYEQYF. Full variable domain (outside the CDR3, taken from reference TRBV28 and TRBJ2-7): DVKVTQSSRYLVKRTGEKVFLECVQDMDHENMFWYRQDPGLGLRLIYFSYDVKMKEKGDIPEGYSVSREKKERFSLILESASTNQTSMYLCASSFHRFFYEQYFGPGTRLTVT.